The next 21 T cell receptor beta chains were all read from a single sample in a study of cytomegalovirus exposure and HLA in healthy donors. 13 Jbeta primers and 60 Vbeta primers were used for the PCR. Using immunoSEQ multiplex PCR, the repertoire was profiled, and TCRdb retains in-frame clones only, with some absent. The table lists around 110,000 clones, with 6.8% in the top ten. The sequencing input was PBMCs. The source of these receptors is a man in his forties or fifties in good health and CMV-seropositive.

The rearrangement links TRBV18 to TRBJ1-1; TRBD1 agrees at 7 bases. There are 14 residues in the CDR3. J lost 3 bases, V lost 4 bases, and 5 bases had no gene match. Germline CDR1 KGHSH, CDR2 LQKENI. For the CDR3, the DNA is TGTGCCAGCTCACAACAGGGGCTGGACACTGAAGCTTTCTTT. It is translated as CASSQQGLDTEAFF.

The DNA for the CDR3 is TGTGCCAGCTCTCGATCTGGACAGGGGGTCAACGAGCAGTACTTC. This codes for CASSRSGQGVNEQYF. The chain joins TRBV18 to TRBJ2-7; 10 bases match TRBD1. V trimming: 6 bases; J trimming: 5 bases; junction bases outside the gene matches: 10. The CDR3 runs to 15 residues. CDR1 is KGHSH, CDR2 LQKENI, per germline.

This chain uses TRBV7-9 with TRBJ2-2; D unresolved. This CDR3 is built from 15 residues. CDR1 SEHNR and CDR2 FQNEAQ come from the germline V gene (reference sequence). Trimming shortened V by 1 base and J by 5 bases, and 11 bases separated the two germline ends. This CDR3 reads CASSLDRVRTGELFF. The CDR3 coding sequence is TGTGCCAGCAGCTTAGACAGAGTAAGGACCGGGGAGCTGTTTTTT.

V is TRBV28 and J is TRBJ1-1; possibly TRBD1 for D (5 bases). The CDR3 length is 17 residues. CDR1 is MDHEN and CDR2 is SYDVKM in the germline V gene. V dropped 2 bases and J dropped 4 bases, with 20 bases sitting between them. The CDR3 region is CASSLLFGGAGATEAFF. The CDR3 coding sequence is TGTGCCAGCAGTTTACTGTTCGGCGGGGCGGGTGCCACTGAAGCTTTCTTT.

The chain carries TRBV27 and TRBJ2-6; D perhaps matches TRBD1 (5 bases). The germline gives CDR1 MNHEY, CDR2 SMNVEV (reference sequence). This CDR3 comprises 17 residues. V dropped 5 bases and J dropped 2 bases, with 16 bases sitting between them. This CDR3 is CASSQPSVGPGANVLTF. In DNA form, the CDR3 reads TGTGCCAGCAGTCAACCCTCCGTGGGGCCTGGGGCCAACGTCCTGACTTTC.

The rearrangement links TRBV11-2 to TRBJ1-1; unclear D gene. Trimming cost V 1 base and J 6 bases, with 9 bases left between them. Germline V gene sequence: CDR1 SGHAT, CDR2 FQNNGV. The length of the CDR3 is 13 residues. DNA of the CDR3: TGTGCCAGCAGCTTAGGAGGATTTCCTGAAGCTTTCTTT. This sequence encodes CASSLGGFPEAFF.

The chain uses TRBV29-1 and TRBJ2-1, with 7 bases fitting TRBD1. V trimming: 7 bases; J trimming: 5 bases; junction bases outside the gene matches: 17. Germline values: CDR1 SQVTM, CDR2 ANQGSEA. CDR3 length: 16 residues. CDR3 DNA sequence: TGCAGCGCTGGGGAGCTATACAGGGGAAGGGACAATGAGCAGTTCTTC. Its protein is CSAGELYRGRDNEQFF.

Turning to this clone: Distinct nucleotide sequences in the sample also encode this CDR3. V gene TRBV27 combines with J gene TRBJ2-1; 11 bases agree with TRBD2. Trimming at V came to 0 bases and at J to 4 bases, leaving 2 bases not matched to a gene. Germline CDR1 is MNHEY and CDR2 is SMNVEV (reference sequence). The CDR3 is made up of 16 amino acids. The CDR3 nucleotides read TGTGCCAGCAGTTTATCAGGGACTAGCGGATACAATGAGCAGTTCTTC. This translates into CASSLSGTSGYNEQFF.

This rearrangement joins TRBV19 to TRBJ1-3, with D possibly TRBD1 on 6 matching bases. The length of the CDR3 is 16 residues. Germline CDR1 is LNHDA and CDR2 is SQIVND (reference sequence). The V and J ends lost 6 bases and 0 bases respectively, with 15 bases between them. In DNA form, the CDR3 reads TGTGCCAGTAGACTGAACAGGGACTACTCTGGAAACACCATATATTTT. Protein product: CASRLNRDYSGNTIYF.

The rearrangement joins TRBV5-5 to TRBJ1-4; 8 bases map to TRBD1. V was pared by 1 base and J by 7 bases, with 15 bases of the junction left unmatched. In germline, CDR1 is SGHKS, CDR2 YYEKEE (reference sequence). This CDR3 has 18 residues. This chain's CDR3 is CASSLPRDRYLLGEKLFF. DNA of the CDR3: TGTGCCAGCAGCTTGCCCCGGGACAGGTATCTTCTTGGTGAAAAACTGTTTTTT.

The chain uses TRBV30 and TRBJ1-2; D ambiguous. Germline V gives CDR1 GTSNPN, CDR2 SVGIG (reference sequence). The CDR3 has 14 residues. The germline V and J ends were trimmed by 0 bases and 0 bases, with 8 bases remaining between them. Here the CDR3 reads CAWSVRQANYGYTF. CDR3 sequence (DNA): TGTGCCTGGAGTGTACGGCAGGCTAACTATGGCTACACCTTC.

V usage is TRBV5-1 and J usage is TRBJ1-2; 8 bases are shared with TRBD1. From germline, CDR1 is SGHRS and CDR2 YFSETQ. V lost 0 bases, J lost 2 bases, and 0 bases stayed unmatched. The CDR3 has 14 residues. CDR3 amino acids: CASSLGDRNYGYTF. The CDR3 bases are TGCGCCAGCAGCTTGGGGGACAGGAACTATGGCTACACCTTC.

The V and J genes are TRBV5-1 and TRBJ2-7, with 14 bases that match TRBD2. Germline V gives CDR1 SGHRS, CDR2 YFSETQ. The CDR3 is 15 residues long. V lost 4 bases and J lost 3; bases outside the gene matches: 3. CDR3 in DNA: TGCGCCAGCAGCCAAGGGACTAGCGGGAGCTACGAGCAGTACTTC. Translating gives CASSQGTSGSYEQYF.

This sequence joins TRBV29-1 and TRBJ2-1; unclear D gene. Per germline, CDR1 SQVTM and CDR2 ANQGSEA. V dropped 4 bases and J dropped 8 bases, with 12 bases sitting between them. The CDR3 extends over 12 amino acids. The DNA for the CDR3 is TGCAGCGTTGGCGTCTCCCGCGATGAGCAGTTCTTC. Its translation is CSVGVSRDEQFF.

The chain has TRBV25-1 and TRBJ1-2; D unresolved. The CDR3 length is 18 residues. Germline V gene lookup returns CDR1 MGHDK and CDR2 SYGVNS. Trimming took off 2 bases at V and 0 bases at J, with 19 bases between the two ends. CDR3 nucleotide sequence: TGTGCCAGCAGTGAAGCAACATTGAGGGCCACCCCTAACTATGGCTACACCTTC. This encodes CASSEATLRATPNYGYTF.

The V and J genes are TRBV2 and TRBJ1-2; D gene unclear. Trimming left V 7 bases short and J 0 bases short, with 12 bases between. There are 14 residues in the CDR3. Germline V gene sequence: CDR1 SNHLY, CDR2 FYNNEI. The CDR3 nucleotides read TGTGCCAGCACCTCGACCGGAGCTAACTATGGCTACACCTTC. This encodes CASTSTGANYGYTF.

The rearrangement links TRBV7-9 to TRBJ1-2, with unresolved D. The CDR3 has 12 residues. CDR1 is SEHNR, CDR2 FQNEAQ, per germline (reference sequence). The V end lost 5 bases, the J end lost 1 base, and 5 bases lay between the germline ends. The CDR3 protein is CASSAVNYGYTF. CDR3 sequence (DNA): TGTGCCAGCAGCGCGGTTAACTATGGCTACACCTTC.

V gene TRBV7-9 combines with J gene TRBJ2-1, with TRBD2 matching over 13 bases. CDR1 is SEHNR and CDR2 is FQNEAQ in the germline V gene (reference sequence). The CDR3 totals 15 residues. The V gene end was trimmed by 6 bases and the J gene end by 14 bases; junction bases not matched to a gene: 13. CDR3: CASRETGTSGISEFF. The CDR3, as DNA: TGTGCCAGCAGAGAAACCGGGACTAGCGGGATATCAGAGTTCTTC.

CDR3 region: CASSYSYEYNEQFF. Written as DNA, the CDR3 is TGTGCCAGCAGTTACTCCTACGAATACAATGAGCAGTTCTTC. The chain recombines TRBV6-6 with TRBJ2-1; D gene unclear. Per germline, CDR1 MNHNY and CDR2 SVGAGI (reference sequence). The V gene lost 0 bases and the J gene lost 4 bases, with 7 bases spanning the gap. The CDR3 sequence is 14 residues long.

This chain joins TRBV28 and TRBJ1-1; 9 nucleotides align to TRBD1. The germline V gene encodes CDR1 MDHEN and CDR2 SYDVKM. V dropped 2 bases and J dropped 4; count of bases not matched to a gene: 8. CDR3 size: 16 residues. The CDR3 reads CASSLPGQGPGTEAFF. As DNA, the CDR3 is TGTGCCAGCAGTTTACCTGGACAGGGGCCCGGCACTGAAGCTTTCTTT.

CDR3: CASSPASGSYEQYF. In DNA, the CDR3 is TGTGCCAGCAGCCCTGCTAGCGGGAGCTACGAGCAGTACTTC. The chain combines TRBV27 with TRBJ2-7; TRBD2 matches 10 bases. The CDR3 contains 14 residues. Germline trimming cut 6 bases from V and 3 bases from J; bases unmatched to any gene: 5. Per the germline V gene, CDR1 is MNHEY and CDR2 is SMNVEV (reference sequence).